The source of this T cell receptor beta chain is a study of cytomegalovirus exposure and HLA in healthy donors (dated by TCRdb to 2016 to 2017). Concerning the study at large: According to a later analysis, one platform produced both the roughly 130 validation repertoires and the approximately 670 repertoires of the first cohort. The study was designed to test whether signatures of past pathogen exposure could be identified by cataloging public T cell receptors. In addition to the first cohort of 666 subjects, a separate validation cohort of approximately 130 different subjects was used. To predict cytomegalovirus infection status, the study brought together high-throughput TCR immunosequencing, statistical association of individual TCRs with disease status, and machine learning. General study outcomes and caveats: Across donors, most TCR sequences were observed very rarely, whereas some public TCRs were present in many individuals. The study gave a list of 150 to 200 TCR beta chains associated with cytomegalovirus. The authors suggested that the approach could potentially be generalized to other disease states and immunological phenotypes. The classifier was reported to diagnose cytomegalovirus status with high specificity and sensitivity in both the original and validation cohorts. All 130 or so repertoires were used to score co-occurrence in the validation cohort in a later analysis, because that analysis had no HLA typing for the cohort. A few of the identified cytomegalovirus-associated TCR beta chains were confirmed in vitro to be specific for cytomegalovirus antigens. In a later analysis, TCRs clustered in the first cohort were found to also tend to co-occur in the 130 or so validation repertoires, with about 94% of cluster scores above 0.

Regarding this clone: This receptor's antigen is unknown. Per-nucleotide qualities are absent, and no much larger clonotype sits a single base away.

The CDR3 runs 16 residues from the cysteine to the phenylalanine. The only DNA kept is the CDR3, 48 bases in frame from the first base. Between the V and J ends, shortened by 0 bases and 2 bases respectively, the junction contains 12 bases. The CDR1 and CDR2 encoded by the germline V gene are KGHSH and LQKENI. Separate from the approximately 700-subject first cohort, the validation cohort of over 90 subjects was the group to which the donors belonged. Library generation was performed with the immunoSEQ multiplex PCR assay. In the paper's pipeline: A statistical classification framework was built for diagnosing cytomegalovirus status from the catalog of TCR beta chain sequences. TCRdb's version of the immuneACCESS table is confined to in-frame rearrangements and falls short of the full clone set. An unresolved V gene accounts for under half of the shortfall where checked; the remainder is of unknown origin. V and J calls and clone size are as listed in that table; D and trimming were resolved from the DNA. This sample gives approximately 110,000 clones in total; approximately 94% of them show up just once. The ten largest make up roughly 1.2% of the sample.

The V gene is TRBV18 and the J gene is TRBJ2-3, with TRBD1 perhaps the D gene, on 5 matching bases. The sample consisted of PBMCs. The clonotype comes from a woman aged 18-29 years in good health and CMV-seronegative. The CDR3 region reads CASSPPFRQYTDTQYF. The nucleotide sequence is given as TGTGCCAGCTCACCACCATTTAGACAGTACACAGATACGCAGTATTTT.